This T cell receptor beta chain was observed in a study of blood T cell repertoires in COVID-19 (dated by TCRdb to the early 2020s). For the study in its entirety: Samples covering the acute and convalescent phases of COVID-19 were provided by collaborators in the United States, Italy and Spain. The prospective study material was composed of cDNA or gDNA derived from T cells, B-cell-depleted T cells, or PBMCs. Deeply sampled blood TCRbeta repertoires from subjects exposed to, actively infected with, or recovered from COVID-19 were included in the dataset. The repertoires were made available in a free public database intended to serve as a resource for research on the immune response to SARS-CoV-2. The samples were drawn from the first 160 participants of the ongoing ImmuneRACE study and from 1,254 subjects provided by 6 global collaborators. Nearly every sample came with metadata listing a de-identified subject ID, COVID-19 status, age in years and sex. Where HLA class I and class II types were available, the types were taken from metadata supplied by the sample provider, not from assay-based typing. What the research found in general, with its limitations: Clinical and demographic metadata were provided uncurated, with the amount varying by source and participant.

Whole blood was collected in K2EDTA tubes by collaborating institutions according to the institutions' own protocols. For TCRbeta analysis, collaborators shipped samples in one of three forms: frozen whole blood, isolated PBMCs, or DNA extracted from either of those sample types. TCRbeta CDR3 regions were amplified from genomic DNA using the immunoSEQ Assay, a bias-controlled multiplex PCR. In the original analysis: The number of nucleated cells in each sample was estimated by amplification of reference gene primers within the assay. To quantify the absolute abundance of each unique TCRbeta CDR3 rearrangement, sequence reads were collapsed and filtered. For each sample, productive Simpson clonality was calculated as the square root of Simpson's diversity index across productive rearrangements. Drawn from immuneACCESS, this table holds only the in-frame rearrangements with V and J called that TCRdb kept. Clones are partly lost; checked studies trace under half to an unresolved V gene and leave the rest unexplained. That table is the source of V, J and clone size, and D and trimming were worked out from the DNA. This sample comprises roughly 95,000 clones, 82% of them detected only once. The top ten constitute roughly 18% of the sample.

Comments on this clone: The specificity of this receptor is unknown. No base quality information exists; no much larger clone differs at one position.

Via the germline V gene (reference sequence), CDR1 is MNHEY and CDR2 SMNVEV. V is cut back by 4 bases and J by 4 bases, with 7 bases in the junction unmatched. The CDR3 has 16 amino acids, counting the end cysteine and phenylalanine. CDR3 DNA only is kept here, 48 bases in frame from base 1. The sample consisted of peripheral blood. The TCR sequence derives from an elderly man with acute or convalescent COVID-19. The chain is encoded by TRBV27 joined to TRBJ1-3, and TRBD1 aligns with 10 junction nucleotides. The CDR3 has the sequence CASSSRQGARGNTIYF. The DNA is as follows: TGTGCCAGCAGTTCCCGACAGGGGGCTAGAGGAAACACCATATATTTT.